This T cell receptor (beta chain) was identified during a study of CD8 T cells in Susac syndrome. General observations from the study: The number of individuals included in the study's TCR sequencing and HLA analysis was acknowledged as relatively small.

This clonotype showed up just once. Its antigen is as yet unknown. When the RNA was reverse transcribed, random hexamers were used with an input of roughly 0.45 to 1 ug. TCR beta CDR3 was amplified by immunoSEQ multiplex PCR. This amplification extended across 54 Vbeta and 13 Jbeta segments. TCRdb reprocessed the immunoSEQ multiplex PCR reads with MiXCR, giving one entry per CDR3 protein. Counted here are about 210,000 distinct CDR3 sequences, about 95% occurring once; the ten biggest clones make up 0.15%. The authors carried out high-throughput sequencing of TCR beta. They applied it to CD8+ and CD4+ T cells obtained from blood. The diagnostic criteria for definite or probable disease, as recently defined, were met by the patients with Susac syndrome. The sample comprised CD4+ T cells from PBMCs. The origin of this receptor is a human donor with Susac syndrome.

The CDR3 nucleotides are TGTGCCAGCAGCTTAGCGTACGGGGCCAACGTCCTGACTTTC. Translating it yields CASSLAYGANVLTF. The rearrangement joins TRBV7-2 to TRBJ2-6; D gene unclear. The CDR3 sequence is 14 residues long. The ends were cut back, 0 bases at V and 4 bases at J, with 4 bases in the middle. The germline CDR1 and CDR2 sequences are SGHTA and FQGNSA.